This T cell receptor beta chain was sequenced during a study of shared clonotypes between healthy human individuals. Generated by immunoSEQ multiplex PCR, the TCRdb table keeps only in-frame clones and is missing some. Counted here are under 600,000 clones, around 80% occurring once; the ten biggest clones make up 12%. The V and J ends lost 7 bases and 2 bases respectively, with 12 bases between them. This CDR3 has 13 residues. Germline loops: CDR1 SGHVT, CDR2 SQSDAQ. The V call is TRBV7-4, the J call TRBJ2-7; possibly TRBD1 for D (5 bases). The sequenced sample consisted of PBMCs. This TCR was recovered from a woman aged 40 to 55 in good health. Some clones in this sample may be carry-over from other donors' samples. The CDR3 is CASTPDSAYEQYF. CDR3 DNA sequence: TGTGCCAGCACCCCCGACAGTGCCTACGAGCAGTACTTC.